The T cell receptor (beta chain) under discussion was sequenced for a study of blood T cell repertoires in COVID-19. Background on the study: Sites across the United States, Italy and Spain contributed samples from acute and convalescent COVID-19. Sample material is recorded as cDNA or gDNA derived from T cells, B-cell-depleted T cells, or PBMCs.

Deletions cut 5 bases from V and 0 bases from J, with 10 bases between. In germline, CDR1 is KGHSH, CDR2 LQKENI. This CDR3 contains 14 residues. Authors' methods: For nucleated cells, counts were estimated from reference gene primer amplification. Only in-frame clones appear in the TCRdb table, and some are missing; sequencing was by immunoSEQ multiplex PCR. The DNA gave D and trimming, while V, J and clone size come from that table. The data contain approximately 77,000 clones, 86% of them singletons. The origin of this receptor is a man aged 25 to 40 with acute or convalescent COVID-19. The V gene is TRBV18, the J gene TRBJ1-2, with D tentatively TRBD1 (5 bases). Sequencing input: peripheral blood. CDR3 residues: CASSTSTANYGYTF. The CDR3 DNA sequence: TGTGCCAGCTCAACCTCGACAGCTAACTATGGCTACACCTTC.